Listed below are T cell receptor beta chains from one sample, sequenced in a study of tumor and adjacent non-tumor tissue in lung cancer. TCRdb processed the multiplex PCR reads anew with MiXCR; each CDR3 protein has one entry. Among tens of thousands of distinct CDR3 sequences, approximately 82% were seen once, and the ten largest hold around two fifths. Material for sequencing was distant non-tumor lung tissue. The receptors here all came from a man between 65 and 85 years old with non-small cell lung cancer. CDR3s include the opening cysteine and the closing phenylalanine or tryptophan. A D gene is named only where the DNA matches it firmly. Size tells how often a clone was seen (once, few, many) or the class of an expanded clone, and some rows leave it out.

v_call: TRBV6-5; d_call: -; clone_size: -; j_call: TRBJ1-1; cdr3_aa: CASSYSRAWGEIIEAFF; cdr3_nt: TGCGCCAGCAGTTACTCTCGGGCGTGGGGGGAGATCATTGAAGCTTTCTTT
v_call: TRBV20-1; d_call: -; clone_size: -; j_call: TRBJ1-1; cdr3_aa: CSARETAFNTEAFF; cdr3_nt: TGCAGTGCTAGAGAGACAGCCTTTAACACTGAAGCTTTCTTT
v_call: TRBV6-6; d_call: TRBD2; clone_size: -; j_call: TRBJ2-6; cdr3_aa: CTSSLAGKSSVANVLTF; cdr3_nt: TGTACCAGTTCATTAGCGGGAAAGTCTTCTGTGGCCAACGTCCTGACTTTC
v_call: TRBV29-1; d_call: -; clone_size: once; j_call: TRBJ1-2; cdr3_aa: CSIEDQDGPNYGYTF; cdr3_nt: TGCAGTATTGAAGATCAAGACGGCCCCAACTATGGCTACACCTTC
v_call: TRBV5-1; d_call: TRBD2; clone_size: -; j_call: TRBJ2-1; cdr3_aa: CASSLGLASIYNEQFF; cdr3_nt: TGCGCCAGCAGCCTGGGACTAGCGAGCATATACAATGAGCAGTTCTTC
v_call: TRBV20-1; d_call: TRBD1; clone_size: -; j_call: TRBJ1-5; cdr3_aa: CNADPDREENQPQHF; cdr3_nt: TGCAACGCTGACCCGGACAGGGAGGAGAATCAGCCCCAGCATTTT
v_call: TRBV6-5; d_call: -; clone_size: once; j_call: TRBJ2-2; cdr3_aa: CASSQARRYTGELFF; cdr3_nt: TGTGCCAGCAGTCAGGCGAGAAGGTACACCGGGGAGCTGTTTTTT
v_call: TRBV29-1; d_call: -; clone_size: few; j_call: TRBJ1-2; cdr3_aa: CSVLQTGTYDCTF; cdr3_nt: TGCAGCGTTCTCCAGACGGGAACCTATGACTGCACCTTC
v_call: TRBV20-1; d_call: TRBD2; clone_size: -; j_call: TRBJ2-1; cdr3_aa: CSARLAGFSSYNEQFF; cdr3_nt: TGCAGTGCTCGACTAGCGGGTTTTAGCTCCTACAATGAGCAGTTCTTC
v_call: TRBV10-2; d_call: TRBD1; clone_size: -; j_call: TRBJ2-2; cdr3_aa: CASRKQGAGELFF; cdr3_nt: TGCGCCAGTAGAAAACAGGGGGCCGGGGAGCTGTTTTTT
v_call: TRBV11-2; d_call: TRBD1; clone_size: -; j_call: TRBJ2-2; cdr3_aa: CASSLQGTGVAGELFF; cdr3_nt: TGTGCCAGCAGCTTACAGGGCACAGGGGTTGCCGGGGAGCTTTTTTTT
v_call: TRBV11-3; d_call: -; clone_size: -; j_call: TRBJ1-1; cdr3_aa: CASSPPQGGGFEAFF; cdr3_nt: TGTGCCAGCAGCCCACCACAGGGTGGTGGGTTTGAAGCTTTCTTT
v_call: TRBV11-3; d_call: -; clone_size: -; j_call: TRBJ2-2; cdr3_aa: CASSRLMARKTGELFF; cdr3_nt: TGTGCCAGCAGCCGCCTAATGGCGAGAAAAACCGGGGAGCTGTTTTTT
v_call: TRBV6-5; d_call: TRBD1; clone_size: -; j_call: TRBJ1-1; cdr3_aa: CASSETGDTETFF; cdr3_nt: TGTGCCAGCAGCGAGACAGGGGATACTGAAACTTTCTTT
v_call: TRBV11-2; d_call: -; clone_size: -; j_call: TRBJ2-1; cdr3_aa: CAGVWGSSAAFYNEHFF; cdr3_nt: TGTGCCGGCGTTTGGGGCTCAAGCGCCGCCTTCTACAATGAGCATTTCTTC
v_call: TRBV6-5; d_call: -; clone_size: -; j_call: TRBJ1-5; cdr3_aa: CTSSGGRAISPAF; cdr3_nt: TGTACCAGTAGTGGAGGGCGGGCAATCAGCCCAGCATTT
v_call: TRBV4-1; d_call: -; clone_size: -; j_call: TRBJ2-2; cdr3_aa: CAISQVSFWAESVTGELFF; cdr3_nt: TGCGCCATCAGCCAAGTTTCATTTTGGGCGGAATCAGTCACTGGGGAGCTGTTTTTT
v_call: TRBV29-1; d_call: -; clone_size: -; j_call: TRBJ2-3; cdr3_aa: CSVPGTSSTDTQYF; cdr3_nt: TGTAGCGTCCCTGGGACATCTAGCACAGATACGCAGTATTTT
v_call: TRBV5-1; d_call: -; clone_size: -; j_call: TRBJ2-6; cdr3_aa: CASSPQGPRANVLTF; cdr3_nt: TGCGCCAGCAGCCCGCAGGGGCCGCGGGCCAACGTCTTGACTTTC
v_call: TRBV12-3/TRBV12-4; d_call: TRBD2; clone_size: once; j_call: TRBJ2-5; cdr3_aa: CASRKGDRPTSGLPQETQYF; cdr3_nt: TGTGCCAGCAGAAAAGGTGACCGCCCGACTAGCGGGCTTCCCCAGGAGACCCAGTACTTC
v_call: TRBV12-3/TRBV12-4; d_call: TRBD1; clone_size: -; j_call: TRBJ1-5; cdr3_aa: CASSFETGGFPPQHF; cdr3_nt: TGTGCCAGCAGCTTCGAAACAGGGGGCTTTCCGCCCCAGCATTTT
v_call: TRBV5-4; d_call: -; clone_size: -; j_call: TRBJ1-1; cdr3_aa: CASSLAMEAAEAFF; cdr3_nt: TGTGCAAGCAGCTTGGCTATGGAGGCGGCTGAAGCTTTCTTT